This T cell receptor beta chain derives from a study of PD-L1 blockade in urothelial cancer. On the study more broadly: Starting around 2014, patients were given atezolizumab (1,200 mg intravenously every 3 weeks). Overall study findings and caveats: Patients with below-median pretreatment blood clonality survived longer.

The time point here: peripheral blood 6 weeks after treatment start. The CDR3 length is 17 residues. V was clipped by 6 bases and J by 3 bases; unmatched bases: 13. CDR1 and CDR2 from the germline V gene are MGHDK and SYGVNS. The protocol was immunoSEQ multiplex PCR, while the TCRdb copy is restricted to in-frame clones and leaves out a portion. Of about 130,000 clones listed, 86% are singletons. Comment on this clone: The antigen is undetermined.

This chain connects TRBV25-1 to TRBJ2-4; 8 bases fit TRBD1. The sequence was collected from a man over 45 with urothelial cancer. The specimen was PBMCs, collected around atezolizumab (anti-PD-L1) treatment. This chain's CDR3 is CASRGGAGGWGKNIQYF. The CDR3 nucleotides are TGTGCCAGCAGAGGGGGAGCAGGGGGCTGGGGCAAAAACATTCAGTACTTC. Full variable domain (remainder filled in from reference TRBV25-1 and TRBJ2-4): EADIYQTPRYLVIGTGKKITLECSQTMGHDKMYWYQQDPGMELHLIHYSYGVNSTEKGDLSSESTVSRIRTEHFPLTLESARPSHTSQYLCASRGGAGGWGKNIQYFGAGTRLSVL.